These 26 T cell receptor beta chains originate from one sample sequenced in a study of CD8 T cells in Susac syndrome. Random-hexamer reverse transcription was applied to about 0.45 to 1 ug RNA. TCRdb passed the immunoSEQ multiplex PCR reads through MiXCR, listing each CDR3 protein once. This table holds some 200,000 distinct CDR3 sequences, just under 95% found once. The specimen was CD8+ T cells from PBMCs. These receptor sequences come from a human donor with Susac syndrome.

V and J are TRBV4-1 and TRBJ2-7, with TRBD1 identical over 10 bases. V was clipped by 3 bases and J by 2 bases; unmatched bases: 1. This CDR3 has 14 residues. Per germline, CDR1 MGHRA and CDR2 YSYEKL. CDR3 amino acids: CASSHGQGAYEQYF. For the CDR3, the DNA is TGCGCCAGCAGCCATGGACAGGGGGCCTACGAGCAGTACTTC.

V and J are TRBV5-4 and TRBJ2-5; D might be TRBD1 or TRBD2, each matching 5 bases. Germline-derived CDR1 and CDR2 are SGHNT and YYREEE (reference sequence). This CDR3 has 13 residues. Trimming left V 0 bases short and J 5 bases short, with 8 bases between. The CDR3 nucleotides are TGTGCCAGCAGCTTGGGTGGGACGGAGACCCAGTACTTC. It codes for CASSLGGTETQYF.

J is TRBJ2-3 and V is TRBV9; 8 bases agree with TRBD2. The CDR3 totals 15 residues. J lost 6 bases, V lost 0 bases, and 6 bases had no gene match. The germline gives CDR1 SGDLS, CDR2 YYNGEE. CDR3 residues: CASSVAGGSGDTQYF. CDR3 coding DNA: TGTGCCAGCAGCGTAGCGGGGGGGTCCGGTGATACGCAGTATTTT.

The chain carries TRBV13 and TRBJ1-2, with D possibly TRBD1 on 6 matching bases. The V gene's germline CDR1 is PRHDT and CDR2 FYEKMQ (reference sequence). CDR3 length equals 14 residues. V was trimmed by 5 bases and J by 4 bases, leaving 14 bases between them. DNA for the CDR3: TGTGCCAGCAGCATCGGACAGATGGGCTATGGCTACACCTTC. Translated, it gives CASSIGQMGYGYTF.

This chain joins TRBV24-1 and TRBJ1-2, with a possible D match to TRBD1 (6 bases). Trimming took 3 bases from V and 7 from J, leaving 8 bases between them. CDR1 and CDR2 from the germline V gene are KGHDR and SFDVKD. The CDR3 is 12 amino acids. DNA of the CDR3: TGTGCCACCAGTGATCACAGGGCTGGCTACACCTTC. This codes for CATSDHRAGYTF.

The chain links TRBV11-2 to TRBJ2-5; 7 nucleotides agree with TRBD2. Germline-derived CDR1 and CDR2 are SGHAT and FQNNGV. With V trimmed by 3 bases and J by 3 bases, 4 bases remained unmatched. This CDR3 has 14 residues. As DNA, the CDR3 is TGTGCCAGCAGCTTCCGGGACTATGAAGAGACCCAGTACTTC. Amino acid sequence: CASSFRDYEETQYF.

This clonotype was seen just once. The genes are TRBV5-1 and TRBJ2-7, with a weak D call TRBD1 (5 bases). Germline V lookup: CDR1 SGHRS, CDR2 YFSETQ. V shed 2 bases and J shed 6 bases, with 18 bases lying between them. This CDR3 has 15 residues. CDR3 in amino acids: CASSFPGPPDSEQYF. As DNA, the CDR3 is TGCGCCAGCAGCTTTCCCGGGCCACCCGACAGCGAGCAGTACTTC.

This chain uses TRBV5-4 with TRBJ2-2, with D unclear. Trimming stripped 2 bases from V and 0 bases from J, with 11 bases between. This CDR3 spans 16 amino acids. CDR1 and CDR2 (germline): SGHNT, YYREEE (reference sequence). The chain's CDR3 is CASSFKAFTNTGELFF. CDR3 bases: TGTGCCAGCAGCTTTAAGGCGTTTACGAACACCGGGGAGCTGTTTTTT.

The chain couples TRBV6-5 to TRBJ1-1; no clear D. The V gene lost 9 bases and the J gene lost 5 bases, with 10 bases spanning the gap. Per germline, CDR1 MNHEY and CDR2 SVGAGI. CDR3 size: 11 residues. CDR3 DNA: TGTGCCAGTCTTATGTGGACTGAAGCTTTCTTT. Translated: CASLMWTEAFF.

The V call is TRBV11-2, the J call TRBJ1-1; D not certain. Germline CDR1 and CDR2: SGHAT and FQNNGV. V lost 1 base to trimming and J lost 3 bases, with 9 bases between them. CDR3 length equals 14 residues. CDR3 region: CASSLAPPYTEAFF. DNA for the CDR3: TGTGCCAGCAGCTTAGCCCCCCCCTACACTGAAGCTTTCTTT.

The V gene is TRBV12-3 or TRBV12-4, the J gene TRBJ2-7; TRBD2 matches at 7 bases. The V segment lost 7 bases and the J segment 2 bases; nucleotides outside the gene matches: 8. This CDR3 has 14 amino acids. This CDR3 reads CASTPSGGAYEQYF. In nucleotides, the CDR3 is TGTGCCAGCACTCCTTCTGGGGGGGCCTACGAGCAGTACTTC.

In DNA form, the CDR3 reads TGCAGCGTCCCTTTGGGCAGTGAGCAGTTCTTC. The encoded protein is CSVPLGSEQFF. The V and J genes are TRBV29-1 and TRBJ2-1; unclear D gene. The CDR3 sequence is 11 residues long. The germline CDR1 and CDR2 sequences are SQVTM and ANQGSEA. V was trimmed by 6 bases and J by 9 bases, leaving 12 bases between them.

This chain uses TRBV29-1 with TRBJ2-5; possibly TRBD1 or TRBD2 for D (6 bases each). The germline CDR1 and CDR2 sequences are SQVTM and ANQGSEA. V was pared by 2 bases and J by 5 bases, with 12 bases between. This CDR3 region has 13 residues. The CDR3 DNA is TGCAGCGTTGAATCAGGGGCGGGGGAGACCCAGTACTTC. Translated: CSVESGAGETQYF. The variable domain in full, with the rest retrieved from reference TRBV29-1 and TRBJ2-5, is SAVISQKPSRDICQRGTSLTIQCQVDSQVTMMFWYRQQPGQSLTLIATANQGSEATYESGFVIDKFPISRPNLTFSTLTVSNMSPEDSSIYLCSVESGAGETQYFGPGTRLLVL.

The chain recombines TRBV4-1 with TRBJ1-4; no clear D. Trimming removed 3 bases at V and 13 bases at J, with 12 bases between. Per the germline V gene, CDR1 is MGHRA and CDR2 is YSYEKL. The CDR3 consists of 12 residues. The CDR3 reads CASSQDSGLLFF. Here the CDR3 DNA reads TGCGCCAGCAGCCAGGACTCGGGATTACTGTTTTTT.

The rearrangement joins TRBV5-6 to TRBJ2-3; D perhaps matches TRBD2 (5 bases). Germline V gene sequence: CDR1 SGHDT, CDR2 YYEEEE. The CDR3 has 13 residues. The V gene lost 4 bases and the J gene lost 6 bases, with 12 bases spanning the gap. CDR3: CASSPGLQDTQYF. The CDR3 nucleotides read TGTGCCAGCAGCCCCGGACTGCAGGATACGCAGTATTTT.

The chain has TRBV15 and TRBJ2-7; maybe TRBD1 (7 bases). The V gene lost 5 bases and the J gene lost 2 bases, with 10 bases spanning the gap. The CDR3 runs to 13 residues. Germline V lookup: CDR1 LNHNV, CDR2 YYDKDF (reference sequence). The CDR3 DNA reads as TGTGCCACCAGCGGGGGGACAGCCTACGAGCAGTACTTC. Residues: CATSGGTAYEQYF.

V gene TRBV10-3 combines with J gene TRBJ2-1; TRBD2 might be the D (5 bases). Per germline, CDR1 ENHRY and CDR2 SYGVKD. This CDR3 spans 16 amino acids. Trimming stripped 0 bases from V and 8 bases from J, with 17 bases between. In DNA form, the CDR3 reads TGTGCCATCAGTGAGTCAACCGGGATGGGCCGGGATGAGCAGTTCTTC. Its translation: CAISESTGMGRDEQFF.

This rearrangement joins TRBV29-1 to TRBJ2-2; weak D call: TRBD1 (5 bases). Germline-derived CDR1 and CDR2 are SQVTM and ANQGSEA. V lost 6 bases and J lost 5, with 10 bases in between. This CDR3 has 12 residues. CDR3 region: CSVSDRTGELFF. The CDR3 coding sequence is TGCAGCGTATCAGACAGAACCGGGGAGCTGTTTTTT.

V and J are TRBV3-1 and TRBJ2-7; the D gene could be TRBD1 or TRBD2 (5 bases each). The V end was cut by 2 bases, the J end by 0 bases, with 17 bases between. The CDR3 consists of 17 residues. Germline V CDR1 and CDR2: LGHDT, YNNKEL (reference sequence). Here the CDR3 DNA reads TGTGCCAGCAGCCAATCCCGGATGGGGGACCTCTCCTACGAGCAGTACTTC. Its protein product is CASSQSRMGDLSYEQYF.

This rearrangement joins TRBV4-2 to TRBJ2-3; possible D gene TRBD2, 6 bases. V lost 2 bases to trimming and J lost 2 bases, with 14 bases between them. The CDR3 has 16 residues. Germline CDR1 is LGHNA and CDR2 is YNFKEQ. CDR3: CASSQTPGEPTDTQYF. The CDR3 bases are TGTGCCAGCAGCCAAACCCCGGGGGAGCCCACAGATACGCAGTATTTT.

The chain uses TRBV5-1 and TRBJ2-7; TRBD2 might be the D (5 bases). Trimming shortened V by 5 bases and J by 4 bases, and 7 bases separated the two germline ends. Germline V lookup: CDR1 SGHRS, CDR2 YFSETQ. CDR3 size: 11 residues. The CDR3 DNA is TGCGCCAGCAGACGGGATTACGAGCAGTACTTC. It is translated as CASRRDYEQYF.

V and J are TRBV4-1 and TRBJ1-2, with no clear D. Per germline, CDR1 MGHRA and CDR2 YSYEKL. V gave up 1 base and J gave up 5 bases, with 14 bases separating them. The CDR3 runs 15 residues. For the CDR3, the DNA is TGCGCCAGCAGCCAAGCCGGCGGCAGCGCTTATGGCTACACCTTC. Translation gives CASSQAGGSAYGYTF.

CDR3 bases: TGTGCCAGCAGCCAAGAGCCAGGACAGACCTACGAGCAGTACTTC. Translation: CASSQEPGQTYEQYF. This rearrangement joins TRBV3-1 to TRBJ2-7; maybe TRBD1 (6 bases). V lost 0 bases, J lost 2 bases, and 11 bases lay in between. CDR1 and CDR2 from the germline V gene are LGHDT and YNNKEL (reference sequence). CDR3 size: 15 residues.

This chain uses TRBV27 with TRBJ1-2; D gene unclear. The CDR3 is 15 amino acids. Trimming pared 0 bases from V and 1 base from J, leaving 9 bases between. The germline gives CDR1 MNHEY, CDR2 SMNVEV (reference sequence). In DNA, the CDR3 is TGTGCCAGCAGTTTATCGATAGGATATAACTATGGCTACACCTTC. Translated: CASSLSIGYNYGYTF.

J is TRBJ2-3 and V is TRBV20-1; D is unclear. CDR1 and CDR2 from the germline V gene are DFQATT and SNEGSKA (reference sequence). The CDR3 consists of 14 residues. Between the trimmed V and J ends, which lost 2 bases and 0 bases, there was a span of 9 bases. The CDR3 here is CSARISPSTDTQYF. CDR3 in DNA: TGCAGTGCTAGAATCAGCCCGAGCACAGATACGCAGTATTTT.

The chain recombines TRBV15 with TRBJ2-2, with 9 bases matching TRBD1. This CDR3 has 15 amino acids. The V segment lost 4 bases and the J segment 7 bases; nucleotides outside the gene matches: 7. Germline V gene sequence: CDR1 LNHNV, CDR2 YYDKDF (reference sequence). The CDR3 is CATSKRTGEDGELFF. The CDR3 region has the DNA TGTGCCACCAGCAAAAGGACAGGGGAGGACGGGGAGCTGTTTTTT.